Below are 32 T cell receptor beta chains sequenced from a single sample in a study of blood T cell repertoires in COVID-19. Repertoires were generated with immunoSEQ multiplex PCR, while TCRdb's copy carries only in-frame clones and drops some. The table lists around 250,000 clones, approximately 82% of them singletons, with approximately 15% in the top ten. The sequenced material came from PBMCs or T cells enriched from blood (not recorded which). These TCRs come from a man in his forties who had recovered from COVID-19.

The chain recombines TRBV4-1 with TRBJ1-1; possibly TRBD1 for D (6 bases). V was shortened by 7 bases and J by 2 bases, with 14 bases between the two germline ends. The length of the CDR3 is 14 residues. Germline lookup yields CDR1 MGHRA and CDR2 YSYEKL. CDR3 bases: TGCGCCAGCAAAGAAACAGGGAGTAACACTGAAGCTTTCTTT. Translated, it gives CASKETGSNTEAFF.

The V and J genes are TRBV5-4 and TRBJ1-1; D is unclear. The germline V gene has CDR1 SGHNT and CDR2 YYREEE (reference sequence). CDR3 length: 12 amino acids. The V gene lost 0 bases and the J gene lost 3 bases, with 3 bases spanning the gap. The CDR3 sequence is CASSLVDTEAFF. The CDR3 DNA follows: TGTGCCAGCAGCTTGGTCGACACTGAAGCTTTCTTT.

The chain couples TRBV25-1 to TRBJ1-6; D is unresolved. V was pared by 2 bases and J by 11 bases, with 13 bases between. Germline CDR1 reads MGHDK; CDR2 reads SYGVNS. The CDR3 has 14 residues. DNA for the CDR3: TGTGCCAGCAGTGAAAATCGGGGAGGTACACCCCTCCACTTT. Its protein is CASSENRGGTPLHF. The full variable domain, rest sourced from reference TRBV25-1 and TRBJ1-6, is EADIYQTPRYLVIGTGKKITLECSQTMGHDKMYWYQQDPGMELHLIHYSYGVNSTEKGDLSSESTVSRIRTEHFPLTLESARPSHTSQYLCASSENRGGTPLHFGNGTRLTVT.

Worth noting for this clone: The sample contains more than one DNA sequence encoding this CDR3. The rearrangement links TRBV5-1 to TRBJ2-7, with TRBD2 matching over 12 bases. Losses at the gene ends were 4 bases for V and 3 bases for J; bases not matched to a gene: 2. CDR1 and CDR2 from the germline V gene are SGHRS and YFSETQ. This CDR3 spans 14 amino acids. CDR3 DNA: TGCGCCAGCAGCCCGACTAGCGGGAGCTACGAGCAGTACTTC. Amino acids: CASSPTSGSYEQYF.

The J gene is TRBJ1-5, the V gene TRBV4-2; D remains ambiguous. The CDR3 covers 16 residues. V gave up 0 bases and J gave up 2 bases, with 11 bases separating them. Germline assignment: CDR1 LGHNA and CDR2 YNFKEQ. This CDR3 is CASSQEMESGNQPQHF. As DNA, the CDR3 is TGTGCCAGCAGCCAAGAGATGGAGTCCGGCAATCAGCCCCAGCATTTT.

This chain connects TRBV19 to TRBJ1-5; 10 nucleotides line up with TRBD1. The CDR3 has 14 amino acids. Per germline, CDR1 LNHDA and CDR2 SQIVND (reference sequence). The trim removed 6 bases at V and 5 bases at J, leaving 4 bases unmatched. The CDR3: CASRTGQGHQPQHF. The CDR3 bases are TGTGCCAGTAGGACGGGACAGGGGCATCAGCCCCAGCATTTT.

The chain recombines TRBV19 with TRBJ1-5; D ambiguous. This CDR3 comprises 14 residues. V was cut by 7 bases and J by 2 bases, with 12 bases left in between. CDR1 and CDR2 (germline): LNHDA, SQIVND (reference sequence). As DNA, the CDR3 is TGTGCCAGTACGCCAGTTTTGGGCAATCAGCCCCAGCATTTT. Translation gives CASTPVLGNQPQHF.

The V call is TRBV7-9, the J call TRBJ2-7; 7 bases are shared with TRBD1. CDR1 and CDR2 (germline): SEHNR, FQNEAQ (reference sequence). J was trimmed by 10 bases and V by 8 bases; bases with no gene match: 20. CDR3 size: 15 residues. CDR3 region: CASGPDREGAAGQYF. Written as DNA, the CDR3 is TGTGCCAGCGGCCCAGACAGGGAAGGTGCTGCGGGTCAGTACTTC.

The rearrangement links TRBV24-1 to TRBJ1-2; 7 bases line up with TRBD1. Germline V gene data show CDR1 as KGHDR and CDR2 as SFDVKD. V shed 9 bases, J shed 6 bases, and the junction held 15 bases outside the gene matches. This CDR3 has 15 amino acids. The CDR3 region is CATARGKTGQDGYTF. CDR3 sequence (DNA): TGTGCCACCGCTCGCGGTAAGACAGGGCAGGATGGCTACACCTTC.

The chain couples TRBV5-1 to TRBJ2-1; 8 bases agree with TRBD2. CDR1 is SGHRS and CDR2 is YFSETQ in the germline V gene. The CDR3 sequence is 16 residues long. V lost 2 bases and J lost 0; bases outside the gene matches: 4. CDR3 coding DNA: TGCGCCAGCAGCTTACTAGCGGAGGACTCCTACAATGAGCAGTTCTTC. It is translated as CASSLLAEDSYNEQFF.

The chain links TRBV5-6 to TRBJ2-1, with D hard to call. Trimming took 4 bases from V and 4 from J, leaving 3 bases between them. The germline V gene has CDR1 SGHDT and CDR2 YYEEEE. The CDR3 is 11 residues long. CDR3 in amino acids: CASSAYNEQFF. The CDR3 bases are TGTGCCAGCAGCGCGTACAATGAGCAGTTCTTC.

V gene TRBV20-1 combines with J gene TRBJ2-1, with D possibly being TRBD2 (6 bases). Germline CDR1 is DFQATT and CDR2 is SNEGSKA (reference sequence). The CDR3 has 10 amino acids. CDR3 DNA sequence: TGCAGCCACAGCGGGAATGAGCAGTTCTTC. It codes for CSHSGNEQFF.

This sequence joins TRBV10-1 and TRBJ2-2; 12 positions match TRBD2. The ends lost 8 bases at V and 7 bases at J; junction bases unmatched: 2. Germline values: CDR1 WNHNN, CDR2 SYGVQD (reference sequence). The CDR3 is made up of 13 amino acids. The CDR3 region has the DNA TGCGCCAGCGGGACTAGCGGGTTCGGGGAGCTGTTTTTT. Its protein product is CASGTSGFGELFF.

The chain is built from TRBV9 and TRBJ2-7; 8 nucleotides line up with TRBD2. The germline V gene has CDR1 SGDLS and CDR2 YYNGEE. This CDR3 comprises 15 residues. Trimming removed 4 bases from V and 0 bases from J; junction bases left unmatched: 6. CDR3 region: CASSTRGGPSYEQYF. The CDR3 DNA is TGTGCCAGCAGCACCCGGGGGGGGCCCTCCTACGAGCAGTACTTC.

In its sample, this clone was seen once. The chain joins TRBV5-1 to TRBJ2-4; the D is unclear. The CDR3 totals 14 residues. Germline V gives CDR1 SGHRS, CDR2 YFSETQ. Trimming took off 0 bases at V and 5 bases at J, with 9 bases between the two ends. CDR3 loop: CASSLGSAENIQYF. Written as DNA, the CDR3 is TGCGCCAGCAGCTTGGGGTCCGCGGAAAACATTCAGTACTTC.

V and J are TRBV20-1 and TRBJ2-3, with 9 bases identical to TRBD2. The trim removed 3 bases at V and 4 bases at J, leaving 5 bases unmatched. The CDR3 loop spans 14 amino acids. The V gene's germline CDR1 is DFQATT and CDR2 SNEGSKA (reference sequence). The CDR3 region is CSASSGGEADTQYF. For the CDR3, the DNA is TGCAGTGCTAGTAGCGGGGGCGAGGCAGATACGCAGTATTTT.

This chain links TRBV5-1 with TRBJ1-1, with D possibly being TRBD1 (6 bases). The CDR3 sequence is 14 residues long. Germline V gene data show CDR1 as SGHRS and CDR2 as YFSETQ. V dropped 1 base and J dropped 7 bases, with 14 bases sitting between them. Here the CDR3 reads CASSLLDSSYEAFF. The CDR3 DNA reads TGCGCCAGCAGCTTGTTGGACAGCTCCTATGAAGCTTTCTTT.

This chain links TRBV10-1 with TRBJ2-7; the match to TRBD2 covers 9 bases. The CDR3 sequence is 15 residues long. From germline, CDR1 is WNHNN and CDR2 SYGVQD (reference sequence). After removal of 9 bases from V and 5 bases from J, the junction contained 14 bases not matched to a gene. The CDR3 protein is CARGEGGLASDEQYF. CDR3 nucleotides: TGCGCCAGGGGAGAAGGGGGACTAGCCTCTGACGAGCAGTACTTC.

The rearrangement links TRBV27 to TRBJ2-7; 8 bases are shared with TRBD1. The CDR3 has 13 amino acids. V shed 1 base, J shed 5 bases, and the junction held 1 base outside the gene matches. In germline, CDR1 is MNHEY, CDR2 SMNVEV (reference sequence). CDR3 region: CASSLLQGDEQYF. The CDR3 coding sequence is TGTGCCAGCAGTTTATTACAGGGGGACGAGCAGTACTTC.

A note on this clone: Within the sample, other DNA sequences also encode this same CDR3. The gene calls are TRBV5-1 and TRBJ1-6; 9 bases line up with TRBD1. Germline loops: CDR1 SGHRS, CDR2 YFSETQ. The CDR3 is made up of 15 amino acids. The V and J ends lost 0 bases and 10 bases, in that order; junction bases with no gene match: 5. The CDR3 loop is CASSLAGTGRSPLHF. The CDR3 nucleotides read TGCGCCAGCAGCTTGGCGGGGACAGGGAGATCACCCCTCCACTTT. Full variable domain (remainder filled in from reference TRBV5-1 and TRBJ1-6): KAGVTQTPRYLIKTRGQQVTLSCSPISGHRSVSWYQQTPGQGLQFLFEYFSETQRNKGNFPGRFSGRQFSNSRSEMNVSTLELGDSALYLCASSLAGTGRSPLHFGNGTRLTVT.

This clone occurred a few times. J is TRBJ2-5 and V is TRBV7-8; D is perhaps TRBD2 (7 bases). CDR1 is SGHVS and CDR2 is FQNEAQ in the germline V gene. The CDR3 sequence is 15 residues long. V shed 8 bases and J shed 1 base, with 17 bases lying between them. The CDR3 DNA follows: TGTGCCAGCGGACGACGGGGGGCATCCCAAGAGACCCAGTACTTC. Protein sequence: CASGRRGASQETQYF.

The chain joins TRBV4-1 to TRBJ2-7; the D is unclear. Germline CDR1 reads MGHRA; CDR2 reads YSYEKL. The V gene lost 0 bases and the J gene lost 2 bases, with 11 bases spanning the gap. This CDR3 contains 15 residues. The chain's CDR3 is CASSQDIGETYEQYF. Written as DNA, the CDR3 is TGCGCCAGCAGCCAAGATATCGGAGAGACCTACGAGCAGTACTTC.

CDR3 nucleotides: TGCAGCGCGAGAGCAGGGGACAATCAGCCCCAGCATTTT. Residues: CSARAGDNQPQHF. The gene calls are TRBV29-1 and TRBJ1-5; D might be TRBD1 (6 bases). V was shortened by 7 bases and J by 3 bases, with 13 bases between the two germline ends. The CDR3 runs to 13 residues. Per germline, CDR1 SQVTM and CDR2 ANQGSEA.

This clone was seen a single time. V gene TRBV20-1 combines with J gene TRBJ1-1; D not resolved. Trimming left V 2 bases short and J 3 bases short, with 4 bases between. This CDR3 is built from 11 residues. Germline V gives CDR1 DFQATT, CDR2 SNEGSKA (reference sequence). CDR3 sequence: CSARSDTEAFF. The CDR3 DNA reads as TGCAGTGCTAGATCGGACACTGAAGCTTTCTTT.

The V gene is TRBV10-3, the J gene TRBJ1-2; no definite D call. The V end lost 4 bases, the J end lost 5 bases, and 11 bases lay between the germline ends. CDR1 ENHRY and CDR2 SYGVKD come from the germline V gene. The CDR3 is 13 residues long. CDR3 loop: CAISGGPRYGYTF. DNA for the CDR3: TGTGCCATCAGTGGTGGCCCCCGATATGGCTACACCTTC.

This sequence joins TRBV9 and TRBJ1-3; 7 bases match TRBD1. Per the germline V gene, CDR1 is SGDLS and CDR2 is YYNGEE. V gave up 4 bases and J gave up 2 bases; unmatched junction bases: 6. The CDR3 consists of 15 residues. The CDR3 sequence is CASSSDRAAGNTIYF. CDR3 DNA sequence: TGTGCCAGCAGCTCCGACAGGGCGGCTGGAAACACCATATATTTT. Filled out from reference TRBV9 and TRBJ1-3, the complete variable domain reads DSGVTQTPKHLITATGQRVTLRCSPRSGDLSVYWYQQSLDQGLQFLIQYYNGEERAKGNILERFSAQQFPDLHSELNLSSLELGDSALYFCASSSDRAAGNTIYFGEGSWLTVV.

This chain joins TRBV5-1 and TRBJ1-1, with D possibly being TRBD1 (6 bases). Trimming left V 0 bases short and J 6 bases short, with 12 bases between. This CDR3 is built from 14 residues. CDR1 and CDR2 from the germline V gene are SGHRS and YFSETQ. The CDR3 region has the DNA TGCGCCAGCAGCTTGGAAGGGAGGGGGTCTGAAGCTTTCTTT. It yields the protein CASSLEGRGSEAFF.

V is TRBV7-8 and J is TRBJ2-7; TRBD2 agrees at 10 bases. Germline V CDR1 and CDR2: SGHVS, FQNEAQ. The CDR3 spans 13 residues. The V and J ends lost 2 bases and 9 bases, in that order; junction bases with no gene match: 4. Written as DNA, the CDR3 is TGTGCCAGCAGCTTAAGCGGGGGGGGTAGGCAGTACTTC. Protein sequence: CASSLSGGGRQYF.

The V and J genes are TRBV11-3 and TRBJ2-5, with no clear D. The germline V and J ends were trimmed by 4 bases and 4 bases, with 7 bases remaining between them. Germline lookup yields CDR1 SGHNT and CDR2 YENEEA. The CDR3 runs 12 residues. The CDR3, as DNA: TGTGCCAGCAGCTCCCCCCGAGAGACCCAGTACTTC. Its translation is CASSSPRETQYF.

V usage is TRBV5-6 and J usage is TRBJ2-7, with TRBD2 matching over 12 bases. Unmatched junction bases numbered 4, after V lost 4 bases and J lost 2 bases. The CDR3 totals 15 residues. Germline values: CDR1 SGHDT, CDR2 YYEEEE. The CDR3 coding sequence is TGTGCCAGCAGCCGTGGACTAGCGGGGACCTACGAGCAGTACTTC. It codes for CASSRGLAGTYEQYF.

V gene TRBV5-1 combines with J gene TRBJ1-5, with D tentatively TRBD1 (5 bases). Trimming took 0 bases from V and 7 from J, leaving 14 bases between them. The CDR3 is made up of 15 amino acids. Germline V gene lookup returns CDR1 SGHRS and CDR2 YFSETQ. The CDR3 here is CASSLGGSAGQPQHF. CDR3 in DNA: TGCGCCAGCAGCTTGGGCGGGAGCGCAGGGCAGCCCCAGCATTTT.

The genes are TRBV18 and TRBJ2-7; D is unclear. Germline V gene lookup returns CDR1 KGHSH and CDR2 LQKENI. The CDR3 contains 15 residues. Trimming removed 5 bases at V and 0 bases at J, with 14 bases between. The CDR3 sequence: CASSFSRQVSYEQYF. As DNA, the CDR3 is TGTGCCAGCTCATTCAGCCGCCAGGTCTCCTACGAGCAGTACTTC.